One and the same sample provided the 11 T cell receptor beta chains below, sequenced in a study of CD4 and CD8 cells across lung adenocarcinoma regions. TCRdb re-called the PCR reads with MiXCR, one entry per CDR3 protein. The sample includes about 11,000 distinct CDR3 sequences, approximately 50% of them seen just once. The specimen was CD8+ T cells from the center of a lung tumor. The receptors come from a female donor with lung adenocarcinoma. The CD4 and CD8 labels of this study may be unreliable.

This clonotype occurred once. V gene TRBV6-1 combines with J gene TRBJ2-1, with 8 bases lining up with TRBD2. The CDR3 runs 14 residues. J lost 10 bases, V lost 5 bases, and 10 bases had no gene match. CDR1 is MNHNS and CDR2 is SASEGT in the germline V gene. In DNA form, the CDR3 reads TGTGCCAGCAGTCCTTGGGGCGGGAGGAAAGAGCAGTTCTTC. Protein product: CASSPWGGRKEQFF.

The chain combines TRBV28 with TRBJ2-1; D gene uncertain. The germline gives CDR1 MDHEN, CDR2 SYDVKM. Trimming left V 4 bases short and J 8 bases short, with 15 bases between. The CDR3 covers 14 residues. CDR3 amino acids: CASSSGTPRHEQFF. CDR3 DNA: TGTGCCAGCAGTTCCGGAACCCCGCGGCATGAGCAGTTCTTC.

This clonotype was counted only a few times. This sequence joins TRBV27 and TRBJ2-5; no clear D. Germline CDR1 is MNHEY and CDR2 is SMNVEV (reference sequence). CDR3 length: 15 amino acids. Trimming took 5 bases from V and 1 from J, leaving 14 bases between them. CDR3 loop: CASSPIPQFQETQYF. For the CDR3, the DNA is TGTGCCAGCAGTCCCATTCCACAGTTCCAAGAGACCCAGTACTTC.

This clonotype was counted ten times or more. The chain recombines TRBV6-5 with TRBJ2-2; maybe TRBD2 (5 bases). Trimming stripped 0 bases from V and 0 bases from J, with 11 bases between. The CDR3 is 17 amino acids. Germline V gives CDR1 MNHEY, CDR2 SVGAGI. In nucleotides, the CDR3 is TGTGCCAGCAGTTACTCTTGGCGGGTTTCGAACACCGGGGAGCTGTTTTTT. Protein product: CASSYSWRVSNTGELFF.

This clonotype appeared a few times. The chain is built from TRBV10-1 and TRBJ2-1; 11 nucleotides line up with TRBD1. The germline gives CDR1 WNHNN, CDR2 SYGVQD (reference sequence). The CDR3 has 16 amino acids. J gave up 7 bases and V 3 bases, and 8 bases lay outside the gene matches. The CDR3 region has the DNA TGCGCCAGCAGTGACCTCGGGACAGGGGGTTGGAATGAGCAGTTCTTC. It translates to CASSDLGTGGWNEQFF.

This clonotype was observed a few times. The J gene is TRBJ1-1, the V gene TRBV6-1; D is perhaps TRBD1 (6 bases). The CDR3 is made up of 14 amino acids. The V end was cut by 4 bases, the J end by 5 bases, with 14 bases between. CDR1 is MNHNS and CDR2 is SASEGT in the germline V gene. The CDR3 nucleotides are TGTGCCAGCAGTGCAGGGGCGGGGAGAACTGAAGCTTTCTTT. It encodes CASSAGAGRTEAFF.

This clonotype came up many times. The chain recombines TRBV12-3 or TRBV12-4 with TRBJ2-3, with TRBD2 matching 11 bases. The CDR3 length is 15 residues. Trimming cost V 6 bases and J 2 bases; bases outside gene matches: 4. The CDR3 nucleotides read TGTGCCAGCAGGCTGACTAGCGGGGCCACAGATACGCAGTATTTT. Amino acid sequence: CASRLTSGATDTQYF.

This clonotype was counted a few times. This rearrangement joins TRBV27 to TRBJ2-1; TRBD2 aligns across 13 bases. CDR3 size: 16 residues. Germline CDR1 is MNHEY and CDR2 is SMNVEV (reference sequence). V lost 6 bases and J lost 2; bases outside the gene matches: 4. This CDR3 is CASSRGLAGAYNEQFF. For the CDR3, the DNA is TGTGCCAGCAGCAGAGGACTAGCGGGAGCCTACAATGAGCAGTTCTTC.

This clonotype qualifies as medium-sized. The chain carries TRBV6-2 or TRBV6-3 and TRBJ2-1; possibly TRBD1 for D (5 bases). V lost 2 bases, J lost 6 bases, and 26 bases lay in between. CDR3 length: 19 amino acids. Germline V gene lookup returns CDR1 MNHEY and CDR2 SVGEGT. The CDR3 nucleotides read TGTGCCAGCAGTTACCGAAATTACAGGTTACCACCGAAACTCAATGAGCAGTTCTTC. Its protein product is CASSYRNYRLPPKLNEQFF.

To note about this clonotype: One junction end disagrees with the germline gene, perhaps due to a read error. The V gene is TRBV6-1, the J gene TRBJ2-3; 10 bases map to TRBD1. The better agreement between TRBJ2-4 and the DNA end casts doubt on the J call. Germline V gives CDR1 MNHNS, CDR2 SASEGT. The CDR3 totals 12 residues. The CDR3 nucleotides read TGTGCCAGCCGACAGGGGGCAAACACTCAGTACTTC. As protein: CASRQGANTQYF.

In this sample, this clonotype turned up once. The chain couples TRBV10-3 to TRBJ2-2, with D unclear. Germline V gene lookup returns CDR1 ENHRY and CDR2 SYGVKD. This CDR3 spans 11 amino acids. Trimming pared 11 bases from V and 16 bases from J, leaving 20 bases between. The chain's CDR3 is CAAWSTEAQFF. The CDR3 DNA follows: TGTGCCGCTTGGTCCACAGAGGCGCAGTTTTTT.